This T cell receptor (beta chain) was captured in a study of human T cells and chemical hapten exposure. The time point is: patch test 1, 2 weeks after DPC sensitization. As for treatment: therapeutic diphenylcyclopropenone sensitization with weekly scalp DPC. From germline, CDR1 is MNHNY and CDR2 SVGAGI (reference sequence). Losses at the gene ends were 0 bases for V and 6 bases for J; bases not matched to a gene: 7. The CDR3 covers 16 residues. The study's library attached unique molecular identifiers to single cDNA molecules. TCRdb used MiXCR to reprocess the RACE reads, holding one entry per CDR3 protein. The table includes about 340,000 distinct CDR3 sequences, around 6.9% detected once. A few counts support this clonotype.

The receptor's source is a young woman with alopecia areata. Some clones in this sample may be carry-over from other donors' samples. This sample comprised whole blood, obtained in connection with sensitization to the hapten diphenylcyclopropenone (DPC). This chain joins TRBV6-6 and TRBJ2-1; 8 nucleotides match TRBD1. The DNA of the CDR3 is TGTGCCAGCAGTTACTCCCCAGGGGGCATCGCCAATGAGCAGTTCTTC. Its translation: CASSYSPGGIANEQFF.